This T cell receptor (beta chain) was obtained from a study of OX40 agonist ivuxolimab in advanced cancers. Study in general: From about 23 to 85 years was the age range, with a mean of about 54 years, and 65% to 90% were male.

Germline V gene data show CDR1 as MNHNS and CDR2 as SASEGT. Trimming cost V 3 bases and J 7 bases, with 13 bases left between them. This CDR3 is 14 amino acids long. Only a few counts were recorded for this clone. Clones were sequenced by immunoSEQ multiplex PCR, and TCRdb holds only the in-frame ones, with some missing. This table holds around 26,000 clones, 70% to 90% found once. The origin of this receptor is an adult with an advanced solid tumor such as melanoma, head and neck, liver or kidney cancer. The chain joins TRBV6-1 to TRBJ2-1, with a possible D match to TRBD2 (5 bases). The specimen was CD4+ or CD8+ T cells sorted from blood, collected in a trial of the OX40 agonist ivuxolimab. CDR3 sequence: CASSDGLRRNEQFF. The CDR3 DNA follows: TGTGCCAGCAGTGATGGACTGCGAAGGAATGAGCAGTTCTTC.